Below, 30 T cell receptor beta chains from the same sample are listed, as sequenced in a study of OX40 agonist ivuxolimab in advanced cancers. This table comes from immunoSEQ multiplex PCR, and its TCRdb copy is limited to in-frame clones, with some not included. The table lists 90,000 or so clones, about 92% of them singletons. Here the sequenced sample was CD4+ or CD8+ T cells sorted from blood, taken in a trial of the OX40 agonist ivuxolimab. The receptor source for this set is an adult with an advanced solid tumor such as melanoma, head and neck, liver or kidney cancer.

This chain links TRBV10-1 with TRBJ2-7; TRBD2 might be the D (6 bases). The germline V and J ends were trimmed by 3 bases and 2 bases, with 14 bases remaining between them. There are 15 residues in the CDR3. CDR1 WNHNN and CDR2 SYGVQD come from the germline V gene (reference sequence). This chain's CDR3 is CASSEGSSDAYEQYF. The CDR3 DNA reads TGCGCCAGCAGTGAAGGCTCTAGCGATGCCTACGAGCAGTACTTC.

This chain uses TRBV9 with TRBJ2-3, with D possibly TRBD2 on 7 matching bases. CDR1 and CDR2 (germline): SGDLS, YYNGEE. V lost 4 bases to trimming and J lost 4 bases, with 19 bases between them. The CDR3 is 16 residues long. CDR3 bases: TGTGCCAGCAGCAGCACGGGGGGCCTACCGGCAGATACGCAGTATTTT. Its protein is CASSSTGGLPADTQYF.

The chain combines TRBV27 with TRBJ2-7; D gene ambiguous. The CDR3 sequence is 12 residues long. Deletions cut 5 bases from V and 5 bases from J, with 10 bases between. CDR1 is MNHEY and CDR2 is SMNVEV in the germline V gene (reference sequence). The chain's CDR3 is CASSASFNEQYF. For the CDR3, the DNA is TGTGCCAGCAGTGCTTCTTTCAACGAGCAGTACTTC.

V and J are TRBV10-1 and TRBJ2-1; D may correspond to TRBD1 or TRBD2 (5 bases each). The V gene's germline CDR1 is WNHNN and CDR2 SYGVQD (reference sequence). The CDR3 consists of 18 residues. V was cut by 5 bases and J by 8 bases, with 28 bases left in between. In DNA, the CDR3 is TGCGCCAGCAGTCCCGGAGGTCTGGGGGACCCGCCCGCTGATGAGCAGTTCTTC. Protein: CASSPGGLGDPPADEQFF.

The chain joins TRBV11-2 to TRBJ2-7, with 7 bases identical to TRBD2. The CDR3 totals 14 residues. Germline V CDR1 and CDR2: SGHAT, FQNNGV. Unmatched junction bases numbered 7, after V lost 3 bases and J lost 5 bases. The CDR3 bases are TGTGCCAGCAGCTTGGGCGGGAGCTCGGACGAGCAGTACTTC. Translation gives CASSLGGSSDEQYF. The variable domain in full, completed from reference TRBV11-2 and TRBJ2-7, reads EAGVAQSPRYKIIEKRQSVAFWCNPISGHATLYWYQQILGQGPKLLIQFQNNGVVDDSQLPKDRFSAERLKGVDSTLKIQPAKLEDSAVYLCASSLGGSSDEQYFGPGTRLTVT.

The chain carries TRBV29-1 and TRBJ2-7; D not resolved. This CDR3 is 11 amino acids long. CDR1 and CDR2 (germline): SQVTM, ANQGSEA. V lost 5 bases and J lost 2, with 7 bases in between. The DNA of the CDR3 is TGCAGCGTTTTCATTGCCTACGAGCAGTACTTC. It translates to CSVFIAYEQYF.

The chain joins TRBV7-7 to TRBJ1-2, with unresolved D. The germline V gene has CDR1 SSHAT and CDR2 FNYEAQ (reference sequence). V was trimmed by 8 bases and J by 4 bases, leaving 17 bases between them. This CDR3 is 14 amino acids long. The CDR3 spells CASGNSEDLYGYTF. CDR3 bases: TGTGCCAGCGGGAACAGTGAAGACCTCTATGGCTACACCTTC.

V and J are TRBV30 and TRBJ1-2; D is ambiguous. CDR1 and CDR2 from the germline V gene are GTSNPN and SVGIG (reference sequence). Between the trimmed V and J ends, which lost 2 bases and 2 bases, there was a span of 6 bases. The CDR3 contains 12 residues. Here the CDR3 reads CAWSRQNYGYTF. CDR3 bases: TGTGCCTGGAGTAGGCAGAACTATGGCTACACCTTC.

The V call is TRBV7-3, the J call TRBJ2-5; D uncertain. The V gene's germline CDR1 is SGHTA and CDR2 FQGTGA. V was clipped by 5 bases and J by 0 bases, with 7 bases between them. There are 13 residues in the CDR3. The CDR3 sequence is CASSPGHQETQYF. For the CDR3, the DNA is TGTGCCAGCAGCCCGGGTCACCAAGAGACCCAGTACTTC.

This chain connects TRBV2 to TRBJ2-1; D unclear. V was shortened by 3 bases and J by 10 bases, with 19 bases between the two germline ends. This CDR3 is built from 15 residues. From germline, CDR1 is SNHLY and CDR2 FYNNEI. DNA for the CDR3: TGTGCCAGCAGTGACGAACTTGGACCGAGCGAGGAGCAGTTCTTC. Protein product: CASSDELGPSEEQFF.

The chain uses TRBV19 and TRBJ2-1; maybe TRBD2 (6 bases). There are 12 residues in the CDR3. Germline CDR1 and CDR2: LNHDA and SQIVND (reference sequence). V lost 5 bases and J 9 bases, leaving 11 bases between the germline ends. CDR3 in amino acids: CASSHGRGEQFF. DNA for the CDR3: TGTGCCAGTAGTCACGGGAGAGGTGAGCAGTTCTTC.

The chain links TRBV2 to TRBJ1-1; a weak D match, TRBD1 (5 bases). In germline, CDR1 is SNHLY, CDR2 FYNNEI. The CDR3 loop spans 11 amino acids. Trimming took 5 bases from V and 6 from J, leaving 7 bases between them. CDR3 protein: CASSLGAEAFF. In nucleotides, the CDR3 is TGTGCCAGCAGTCTGGGGGCTGAAGCTTTCTTT.

This chain joins TRBV19 and TRBJ2-7; D remains unclear. Germline values: CDR1 LNHDA, CDR2 SQIVND (reference sequence). CDR3 length: 14 amino acids. Deletions cut 3 bases from V and 0 bases from J, with 9 bases between. The CDR3 spells CASSITSSSYEQYF. The CDR3 bases are TGTGCCAGTAGTATCACCTCAAGCTCCTACGAGCAGTACTTC.

The rearrangement links TRBV11-3 to TRBJ2-1; a possible D gene is TRBD1 (6 bases). The germline V gene has CDR1 SGHNT and CDR2 YENEEA. Trimming stripped 5 bases from V and 8 bases from J, with 13 bases between. This CDR3 spans 13 amino acids. CDR3 nucleotides: TGTGCCAGCAGCGGCAACAGGGTCCATGAGCAGTTCTTC. Protein sequence: CASSGNRVHEQFF.

This clone was seen a single time. V and J are TRBV7-2 and TRBJ1-1; D not resolved. CDR1 and CDR2 from the germline V gene are SGHTA and FQGNSA. The CDR3 is 12 residues long. Deletions cut 1 base from V and 6 bases from J, with 6 bases between. This CDR3 reads CASSLGGSEAFF. The DNA for the CDR3 is TGTGCCAGCAGCTTAGGTGGCTCTGAAGCTTTCTTT.

V usage is TRBV27 and J usage is TRBJ2-2, with D perhaps matching TRBD1 (6 bases). V shed 7 bases and J shed 1 base, with 7 bases lying between them. The germline gives CDR1 MNHEY, CDR2 SMNVEV (reference sequence). This CDR3 region has 13 residues. In DNA form, the CDR3 reads TGTGCCAGCAAGGGGGAGAACACCGGGGAGCTGTTTTTT. Residues: CASKGENTGELFF.

This chain connects TRBV27 to TRBJ2-1; D not resolved. V was clipped by 3 bases and J by 7 bases, with 13 bases between them. The CDR3 totals 14 residues. The germline V gene has CDR1 MNHEY and CDR2 SMNVEV (reference sequence). CDR3 DNA sequence: TGTGCCAGCAGTTTTGGGATCATATATAATGAGCAGTTCTTC. The encoded protein is CASSFGIIYNEQFF.

The rearrangement joins TRBV15 to TRBJ1-1; D not resolved. V lost 0 bases to trimming and J lost 0 bases, with 11 bases between them. Germline CDR1 is LNHNV and CDR2 is YYDKDF (reference sequence). The CDR3 sequence is 16 residues long. The CDR3 nucleotides are TGTGCCACCAGCAGAGATGGCGGACTTCTGAACACTGAAGCTTTCTTT. Translating it yields CATSRDGGLLNTEAFF.

V gene TRBV11-3 combines with J gene TRBJ2-7; a weak D match, TRBD2 (5 bases). Germline V gene sequence: CDR1 SGHNT, CDR2 YENEEA. CDR3 length: 15 residues. V gave up 5 bases and J gave up 3 bases, with 17 bases separating them. In nucleotides, the CDR3 is TGTGCCAGCAGCCGGAGCGGTAGCCCCATCTACGAGCAGTACTTC. The encoded protein is CASSRSGSPIYEQYF.

The rearrangement joins TRBV13 to TRBJ1-1, with D possibly TRBD1 on 5 matching bases. With 4 bases removed from V and 5 bases from J, the gap between germline ends came to 11 bases. CDR3 size: 13 residues. Germline loops: CDR1 PRHDT, CDR2 FYEKMQ (reference sequence). The CDR3 bases are TGTGCCAGCAGCTCCGGCAGGGTTACTGAAGCTTTCTTT. It translates to CASSSGRVTEAFF.

The CDR3 here is CASSPRATSYNEQFF. Written as DNA, the CDR3 is TGTGCCAGCTCACCTAGGGCGACCTCCTACAATGAGCAGTTCTTC. The J gene is TRBJ2-1, the V gene TRBV18; no clear D. This CDR3 contains 15 residues. The V gene lost 3 bases and the J gene lost 0 bases, with 9 bases spanning the gap. The V gene's germline CDR1 is KGHSH and CDR2 LQKENI.

The rearrangement joins TRBV11-2 to TRBJ2-3, with D possibly TRBD1 on 6 matching bases. Germline CDR1 is SGHAT and CDR2 is FQNNGV. The V and J ends lost 5 bases and 0 bases respectively, with 12 bases between them. The CDR3 length is 15 residues. CDR3 loop: CASSRTVHSTDTQYF. CDR3 DNA sequence: TGTGCCAGCAGCCGGACAGTCCATAGCACAGATACGCAGTATTTT.

This chain uses TRBV2 with TRBJ2-3, with unresolved D. The CDR3 has 13 residues. Germline V lookup: CDR1 SNHLY, CDR2 FYNNEI. V lost 7 bases and J 1 base, leaving 9 bases between the germline ends. Here the CDR3 DNA reads TGTGCCAGCATAAAAAGGGGCACAGATACGCAGTATTTT. It encodes CASIKRGTDTQYF.

This clone showed up just once. The J gene is TRBJ2-5, the V gene TRBV19; D may be TRBD1 (5 bases). Germline loops: CDR1 LNHDA, CDR2 SQIVND (reference sequence). Deletions cut 2 bases from V and 5 bases from J, with 15 bases between. The CDR3 loop spans 15 amino acids. The CDR3 here is CASSILGQGGETQYF. The CDR3 DNA reads TGTGCCAGTAGTATATTAGGCCAGGGTGGGGAGACCCAGTACTTC.

This chain joins TRBV28 and TRBJ1-5; D may be TRBD1 (5 bases). The ends were cut back, 4 bases at V and 6 bases at J, with 13 bases in the middle. Germline assignment: CDR1 MDHEN and CDR2 SYDVKM. The CDR3 totals 14 residues. CDR3 sequence: CASSSGGEGQPQHF. CDR3 sequence (DNA): TGTGCCAGCAGTTCCGGGGGAGAGGGTCAGCCCCAGCATTTT.

The CDR3 DNA follows: TGTGCCAGCAGCAGACTAGCGGGAGCCGGGGAGCTGTTTTTT. As protein: CASSRLAGAGELFF. The chain carries TRBV7-6 and TRBJ2-2; 12 nucleotides align to TRBD2. This CDR3 spans 14 amino acids. J was trimmed by 6 bases and V by 5 bases; bases with no gene match: 1. Germline V gene data show CDR1 as SGHVS and CDR2 as FNYEAQ.

The chain has TRBV19 and TRBJ1-1; D may be TRBD1 (6 bases). V lost 6 bases and J lost 0, with 17 bases in between. Germline V gene data show CDR1 as LNHDA and CDR2 as SQIVND (reference sequence). The CDR3 totals 16 residues. The CDR3 DNA follows: TGTGCCAGTAGCACCCGGTGGGGGGCCTTGAACACTGAAGCTTTCTTT. Encoded protein: CASSTRWGALNTEAFF.

This chain links TRBV2 with TRBJ2-3; tentative D call: TRBD2 (7 bases). With 2 bases removed from V and 4 bases from J, the gap between germline ends came to 13 bases. The CDR3 totals 15 residues. Germline CDR1 and CDR2: SNHLY and FYNNEI. The CDR3 loop is CASSESGGRADTQYF. The DNA for the CDR3 is TGTGCCAGCAGTGAATCCGGGGGGCGTGCAGATACGCAGTATTTT.

The chain couples TRBV27 to TRBJ1-2, with 8 nucleotides matching TRBD1. This CDR3 spans 13 amino acids. Germline loops: CDR1 MNHEY, CDR2 SMNVEV (reference sequence). With 2 bases clipped from V and 8 bases from J, the junction kept 4 bases outside the gene matches. CDR3 amino acids: CASSLLTGEGYTF. The CDR3 DNA reads as TGTGCCAGCAGTTTACTGACAGGGGAGGGCTACACCTTC.

The rearrangement links TRBV5-6 to TRBJ2-3; D gene unclear. V lost 0 bases and J 6 bases, leaving 14 bases between the germline ends. Germline CDR1 SGHDT, CDR2 YYEEEE. The CDR3 consists of 15 residues. CDR3 coding DNA: TGTGCCAGCAGCTTGGGGCCAAGGTCCCAGGATACGCAGTATTTT. Protein product: CASSLGPRSQDTQYF.